These 28 T cell receptor beta chains originate from one sample sequenced in a study of blood T cells in healthy people across ages. With a J-beta primer mix and a sample-barcoded 5' primer, a second PCR ran about 7 to 12 cycles. Each CDR3 protein is one row after TCRdb ran MiXCR on the 5' RACE reads. Of roughly 1,300,000 distinct CDR3 sequences listed, roughly 59% are singletons. The sample taken for sequencing was blood. The receptors derive from a man aged 18 to 30 in good health.

This clonotype was found a few times. The chain joins TRBV7-9 to TRBJ2-7; D uncertain. The CDR3 is 12 residues long. Trimming left V 2 bases short and J 4 bases short, with 6 bases between. Germline-derived CDR1 and CDR2 are SEHNR and FQNEAQ (reference sequence). The CDR3 loop reads CASSLKEYEQYF. DNA of the CDR3: TGTGCCAGCAGCTTAAAGGAGTACGAGCAGTACTTC.

This chain links TRBV3-1 with TRBJ2-1; 8 nucleotides match TRBD1. There are 15 residues in the CDR3. V was clipped by 5 bases and J by 7 bases; unmatched bases: 10. CDR1 and CDR2 (germline): LGHDT, YNNKEL (reference sequence). The CDR3 bases are TGTGCCAGCAGCTTTGGACAGGGAATTTATAATGAGCAGTTCTTC. As protein: CASSFGQGIYNEQFF.

The chain links TRBV20-1 to TRBJ2-3; D uncertain. The germline V and J ends were trimmed by 1 base and 3 bases, with 8 bases remaining between them. CDR1 DFQATT and CDR2 SNEGSKA come from the germline V gene (reference sequence). The CDR3 contains 13 residues. CDR3 bases: TGCAGTGCTAGAGGCTTATTAACAGATACGCAGTATTTT. Its translation: CSARGLLTDTQYF.

This clonotype was seen only a few times. This rearrangement joins TRBV15 to TRBJ1-5; weak D call: TRBD1 (5 bases). V was clipped by 8 bases and J by 1 base, with 6 bases between them. Germline lookup yields CDR1 LNHNV and CDR2 YYDKDF (reference sequence). The CDR3 has 12 residues. The CDR3 protein is CATRGSNQPQHF. CDR3 bases: TGTGCCACCCGGGGGAGCAATCAGCCCCAGCATTTT.

The V and J genes are TRBV7-9 and TRBJ2-5; 8 nucleotides agree with TRBD1. With V trimmed by 4 bases and J by 5 bases, 9 bases remained unmatched. CDR3 length: 15 amino acids. Germline V CDR1 and CDR2: SEHNR, FQNEAQ (reference sequence). CDR3 sequence reads: CASSSSAGQAETQYF. The CDR3 DNA follows: TGTGCCAGCAGCTCTAGTGCGGGACAGGCGGAGACCCAGTACTTC.

This clonotype was picked up a small number of times. The rearrangement joins TRBV4-3 to TRBJ2-1; D is possibly TRBD1 (5 bases). The V gene lost 1 base and the J gene lost 3 bases, with 7 bases spanning the gap. The CDR3 sequence is 14 residues long. Germline lookup yields CDR1 LGHNA and CDR2 YSLEER. Here the CDR3 reads CASSQVGLYNEQFF. In nucleotides, the CDR3 is TGCGCCAGCAGCCAAGTGGGGCTCTACAATGAGCAGTTCTTC.

This clonotype has more than one count but fewer than ten. The rearrangement links TRBV12-3 or TRBV12-4 to TRBJ2-1; TRBD2 is a possible D gene (6 bases). V lost 8 bases, J lost 8 bases, and 16 bases lay in between. The CDR3 consists of 13 residues. The chain's CDR3 is CASRETGRDEQFF. The CDR3 DNA reads as TGTGCCAGCCGGGAGACGGGTAGGGATGAGCAGTTCTTC.

The chain is built from TRBV3-1 and TRBJ2-2, with D tentatively TRBD1 or TRBD2 (5 bases each). Germline V gene sequence: CDR1 LGHDT, CDR2 YNNKEL (reference sequence). The CDR3 has 17 residues. Deletions cut 2 bases from V and 2 bases from J, with 15 bases between. For the CDR3, the DNA is TGTGCCAGCAGCCAAAAGAGTGCCGGGGCAAACACCGGGGAGCTGTTTTTT. Amino acids: CASSQKSAGANTGELFF.

V is TRBV20-1 and J is TRBJ2-1; TRBD2 might be the D (7 bases). In germline, CDR1 is DFQATT, CDR2 SNEGSKA (reference sequence). V lost 6 bases to trimming and J lost 6 bases, with 18 bases between them. This CDR3 is built from 14 residues. CDR3 in amino acids: CSANRPGGGNEQFF. Written as DNA, the CDR3 is TGCAGTGCCAACCGGCCGGGGGGCGGCAATGAGCAGTTCTTC.

CDR3 region: CASSQGTGKTQYF. The CDR3 DNA reads TGCGCCAGCAGCCAAGGGACCGGGAAGACCCAGTACTTC. The chain carries TRBV4-3 and TRBJ2-5; D is possibly TRBD2 (5 bases). The CDR3 length is 13 residues. The V and J ends lost 1 base and 6 bases respectively, with 9 bases between them. In germline, CDR1 is LGHNA, CDR2 YSLEER.

This CDR3 reads CASKALAGSETQYF. In nucleotides, the CDR3 is TGTGCCAGCAAGGCCCTAGCGGGGTCAGAGACCCAGTACTTC. This chain uses TRBV12-3 or TRBV12-4 with TRBJ2-7; 9 bases align to TRBD2. TRBJ2-5 explains the end of the DNA better; the J call may be wrong. The CDR3 has 14 amino acids.

CDR3 region: CATRLGTRSYEQYF. DNA of the CDR3: TGTGCCACCCGTCTGGGGACAAGATCCTACGAGCAGTACTTC. The genes are TRBV24-1 and TRBJ2-7, with D possibly TRBD1 on 6 matching bases. The CDR3 sequence is 14 residues long. Per germline, CDR1 KGHDR and CDR2 SFDVKD. V shed 9 bases and J shed 1 base, with 15 bases lying between them.

The V gene is TRBV10-3, the J gene TRBJ2-1, with 10 bases lining up with TRBD2. V lost 7 bases, J lost 7 bases, and 10 bases stayed unmatched. Germline CDR1 is ENHRY and CDR2 is SYGVKD. This CDR3 has 15 residues. In DNA, the CDR3 is TGTGCCATCAAGGAGGCTAGCGGGAGCTTGAATGAGCAGTTCTTC. It is translated as CAIKEASGSLNEQFF.

The V and J genes are TRBV6-5 and TRBJ1-2; perhaps TRBD1 as D (5 bases). Per germline, CDR1 MNHEY and CDR2 SVGAGI. This CDR3 has 12 residues. Trimming pared 4 bases from V and 10 bases from J, leaving 13 bases between. The CDR3, as DNA: TGTGCCAGCAGTTTTAGGGGCCAGGACTACACCTTC. Protein sequence: CASSFRGQDYTF.

A few counts support this clonotype. The rearrangement uses TRBV7-2 and TRBJ2-7; 7 nucleotides match TRBD2. This CDR3 is built from 13 residues. The V segment lost 5 bases and the J segment 3 bases; nucleotides outside the gene matches: 4. The germline V gene has CDR1 SGHTA and CDR2 FQGNSA. CDR3 nucleotide sequence: TGTGCCAGCAGCCCCGGGGGGAACTACGAGCAGTACTTC. This codes for CASSPGGNYEQYF.

In its sample, this clonotype was seen once. The rearrangement joins TRBV18 to TRBJ2-3, with D unresolved. V was cut by 1 base and J by 4 bases, with 6 bases left in between. The CDR3 length is 13 residues. The germline CDR1 and CDR2 sequences are KGHSH and LQKENI. CDR3 in DNA: TGTGCCAGCTCACCACATGTCGCAGATACGCAGTATTTT. Residues: CASSPHVADTQYF.

The chain has TRBV4-3 and TRBJ2-7; D gene unclear. The V gene lost 1 base and the J gene lost 6 bases, with 10 bases spanning the gap. Germline CDR1 reads LGHNA; CDR2 reads YSLEER. This CDR3 region has 13 residues. The CDR3 DNA sequence: TGCGCCAGCAGCCAAGCAACCAGGTGCGAGCAGTACTTC. Its protein is CASSQATRCEQYF.

The chain links TRBV6-4 to TRBJ2-1; tentative D call: TRBD2 (6 bases). The CDR3 loop spans 16 amino acids. The germline CDR1 and CDR2 sequences are MRHNA and SNTAGT. The V end was cut by 6 bases, the J end by 0 bases, with 15 bases between. CDR3 DNA: TGTGCCAGCAGGCCCACTAGCTTCAGCTCCTACAATGAGCAGTTCTTC. It encodes CASRPTSFSSYNEQFF.

V and J are TRBV4-3 and TRBJ1-2; the match to TRBD1 covers 10 bases. Unmatched junction bases numbered 6, after V lost 3 bases and J lost 5 bases. The CDR3 has 15 amino acids. Germline V gene lookup returns CDR1 LGHNA and CDR2 YSLEER. CDR3 amino acids: CASSQAGQGVYGYTF. The CDR3 nucleotides read TGCGCCAGCAGCCAGGCCGGACAGGGGGTGTATGGCTACACCTTC.

This clonotype occurred once. This chain joins TRBV25-1 and TRBJ1-1, with 12 bases fitting TRBD1. Germline CDR1 reads MGHDK; CDR2 reads SYGVNS. V shed 1 base and J 3 bases; nucleotides not matched to a gene: 3. This CDR3 is 16 amino acids long. CDR3 amino acids: CASSEWDRGLDTEAFF. In DNA, the CDR3 is TGTGCCAGCAGTGAATGGGACAGGGGGCTGGACACTGAAGCTTTCTTT.

The chain has TRBV28 and TRBJ1-6; 10 bases are shared with TRBD1. The V segment lost 3 bases and the J segment 8 bases; nucleotides outside the gene matches: 4. The germline gives CDR1 MDHEN, CDR2 SYDVKM. The CDR3 consists of 15 residues. The CDR3 protein is CASSFGTGVYSPLHF. The CDR3, as DNA: TGTGCCAGCAGTTTTGGGACAGGGGTTTATTCACCCCTCCACTTT.

This clonotype was found a few times. The chain employs TRBV29-1 and TRBJ2-7, with D unclear. The J call may be in error: the DNA end matches TRBJ2-5 better. This CDR3 contains 12 residues. Germline CDR1 SQVTM, CDR2 ANQGSEA. This CDR3 is CSVEAQRKTQYF. As DNA, the CDR3 is TGCAGCGTTGAAGCCCAAAGGAAGACCCAGTACTTC.

This chain joins TRBV5-1 and TRBJ2-7; 9 nucleotides line up with TRBD1. The CDR3 consists of 15 residues. V dropped 4 bases and J dropped 1; count of bases not matched to a gene: 6. Germline CDR1 and CDR2: SGHRS and YFSETQ. CDR3 loop: CASSSRDRASYEQYF. CDR3 DNA sequence: TGCGCCAGCAGCAGCCGGGACAGGGCGTCCTACGAGCAGTACTTC.

In this sample, this clonotype turned up many times. The CDR3 DNA is TGCAGTGCTAGGGATACGATGGGACGGCCTGAGCAGTTCTTC. It yields the protein CSARDTMGRPEQFF. The V gene is TRBV20-1, the J gene TRBJ2-1, with D possibly being TRBD1 or TRBD2 (5 bases each). Trimming removed 3 bases from V and 9 bases from J, with 18 bases in between. The germline CDR1 and CDR2 sequences are DFQATT and SNEGSKA (reference sequence). There are 14 residues in the CDR3.

The sample holds a few counts of this clonotype. This chain links TRBV4-2 with TRBJ1-2; TRBD1 matches at 9 bases. The CDR3 has 15 residues. V trimming: 1 base; J trimming: 10 bases; junction bases outside the gene matches: 10. CDR1 LGHNA and CDR2 YNFKEQ come from the germline V gene. This CDR3 reads CASSQALGTGYDYTF. The CDR3 DNA follows: TGTGCCAGCAGCCAAGCCCTCGGGACAGGGTACGACTACACCTTC.

V and J are TRBV7-9 and TRBJ2-1, with no clear D. V was shortened by 2 bases and J by 6 bases, with 17 bases between the two germline ends. CDR1 and CDR2 from the germline V gene are SEHNR and FQNEAQ (reference sequence). The CDR3 consists of 16 residues. CDR3 sequence (DNA): TGTGCCAGCAGCTTAAGTTCCAACTCAGGAAGCAATGAGCAGTTCTTC. Its protein is CASSLSSNSGSNEQFF.

This chain joins TRBV5-5 and TRBJ1-4; the D is unclear. Germline V gives CDR1 SGHKS, CDR2 YYEKEE (reference sequence). The CDR3 is 17 residues long. Trimming took 0 bases from V and 3 from J, leaving 15 bases between them. The CDR3 is CASSLDPAAAPNEKLFF. The DNA of the CDR3 is TGTGCCAGCAGCTTGGATCCGGCCGCGGCACCTAATGAAAAACTGTTTTTT.

This clonotype was seen a few times. The rearrangement joins TRBV12-3 or TRBV12-4 to TRBJ2-1; the match to TRBD1 covers 11 bases. Unmatched junction bases numbered 4, after V lost 1 base and J lost 8 bases. The CDR3 is made up of 15 amino acids. Here the CDR3 DNA reads TGTGCCAGCAGTTTAGAGGACAGGGGGCGTGATGAGCAGTTCTTC. Its translation: CASSLEDRGRDEQFF.